This T cell receptor beta chain was retrieved from a study of blood T cells in healthy people across ages. Study-wide findings and caveats: TCR beta diversity per million T cells fell roughly linearly with age. The diversity estimates, figures obtained from one million T cells, were considered underestimates. Unsorted PBMCs ruled out conclusive naive versus antigen-experienced comparison.

Regarding this clonotype: Antigen unknown.

Sample-barcoded 5' priming and a J-beta primer mix drove a second PCR of about 7 to 12 cycles. TCRdb reprocessed the 5' RACE reads via MiXCR and lists one record per CDR3 protein. The repertoire holds more than 700,000 distinct CDR3 sequences, with 53% as singletons. Germline V gene lookup returns CDR1 MDHEN and CDR2 SYDVKM. The CDR3 consists of 23 residues. The junction had 22 bases not matched to a gene; V was cut back by 0 bases and J by 1 base. Per-sample yields of isolated PBMCs were at least 6 million. Sequences were obtained from blood. The chain joins TRBV28 to TRBJ2-5, with TRBD2 matching 11 bases. This sequence was found in a man at least 80 years old in good health. The DNA of the CDR3 is TGTGCCAGCAGTTTATGGAGATCTCCCCCAGGTGAAAGACTAGCGGGACTCCAAGAGACCCAGTACTTC. Its translation is CASSLWRSPPGERLAGLQETQYF. The full variable domain, in which reference TRBV28 and TRBJ2-5 provide the parts outside the CDR3, is DVKVTQSSRYLVKRTGEKVFLECVQDMDHENMFWYRQDPGLGLRLIYFSYDVKMKEKGDIPEGYSVSREKKERFSLILESASTNQTSMYLCASSLWRSPPGERLAGLQETQYFGPGTRLLVL.